The rows below give T cell receptor beta chains drawn from one sample of a study of blood T cell repertoires in COVID-19. Sequencing used immunoSEQ multiplex PCR; TCRdb keeps in-frame clones, though not all of them. Of 270,000 or so clones in the sample, 65% to 90% are singletons; the top ten hold approximately 12%. The sequenced sample consisted of peripheral blood. These receptors came from a human donor in a cohort sampled during active COVID-19. The CDR3 runs from the conserved cysteine through the conserved F or W. The D gene is left open where the match is weak. For some rows the clone size is stated as once, few or many, or as a class when expanded; others skip it.

size: few
D: NA
J: TRBJ1-1
V: TRBV3-1/TRBV3-2
CDR3: CASSQYRAEAFF
DNA: TGTGCCAGCAGCCAATATAGAGCTGAAGCTTTCTTT

size: NA
D: NA
J: TRBJ2-5
V: TRBV11-2
CDR3: CASSFSGEETQYF
DNA: TGTGCCAGCAGCTTTTCGGGGGAAGAGACCCAGTACTTC

size: NA
D: NA
J: TRBJ2-4
V: TRBV7-9
CDR3: CASSRGSGPQSNIQYF
DNA: TGTGCCAGCAGCCGCGGGTCCGGTCCCCAGTCGAACATTCAGTACTTC

size: NA
D: TRBD1
J: TRBJ2-6
V: TRBV5-1
CDR3: CASSGAGGRGANVLTF
DNA: TGCGCCAGCAGCGGGGCAGGGGGAAGAGGGGCCAACGTCCTGACTTTC

size: NA
D: NA
J: TRBJ1-5
V: TRBV5-5
CDR3: CASSPAEGRGQPQHF
DNA: TGTGCCAGCAGCCCCGCGGAGGGGCGAGGTCAGCCCCAGCATTTT

size: NA
D: TRBD2
J: TRBJ2-3
V: TRBV15
CDR3: CAFGGAGGSDTQYF
DNA: TGTGCCTTTGGCGGGGCGGGAGGGTCAGATACGCAGTATTTT

size: NA
D: TRBD2
J: TRBJ2-3
V: TRBV5-8
CDR3: CASSLEGGRAWGTDTQYF
DNA: TGTGCCAGCAGCTTGGAAGGCGGGAGGGCATGGGGCACAGATACGCAGTATTTT

size: NA
D: NA
J: TRBJ2-7
V: TRBV18
CDR3: CASSPRGDRFFF
DNA: TGTGCCAGCTCACCAAGGGGCGACAGGTTCTTCTTC

size: NA
D: NA
J: TRBJ1-4
V: TRBV7-9
CDR3: CASSFDTRLSGANEKLFF
DNA: TGTGCCAGCAGCTTCGATACACGGCTCTCCGGGGCTAATGAAAAACTGTTTTTT

size: NA
D: TRBD1
J: TRBJ2-7
V: TRBV6-5
CDR3: CASSYSGQGIAYEQYF
DNA: TGTGCCAGCAGTTACTCGGGACAGGGGATAGCCTACGAGCAGTACTTC

size: NA
D: NA
J: TRBJ2-7
V: TRBV5-8
CDR3: CASSPRQRSSYEQYF
DNA: TGTGCCAGCAGCCCTCGACAGAGAAGCTCCTACGAGCAGTACTTC

size: once
D: TRBD2
J: TRBJ2-1
V: TRBV11-2
CDR3: CASSLPTSGSNEQFF
DNA: TGTGCCAGCAGCTTACCGACTAGCGGGAGCAATGAGCAGTTCTTC

size: NA
D: TRBD2
J: TRBJ2-1
V: TRBV28
CDR3: CASSREGRPNEQFF
DNA: TGTGCCAGCAGTAGGGAGGGACGGCCCAATGAGCAGTTCTTC

size: NA
D: TRBD2
J: TRBJ2-2
V: TRBV10-1
CDR3: CASSSGTSGSGELFF
DNA: TGCGCCAGCAGTTCCGGGACTAGCGGCTCCGGGGAGCTGTTTTTT

size: NA
D: TRBD2
J: TRBJ2-1
V: TRBV18
CDR3: CASSPGLAAGDEQFF
DNA: TGTGCCAGCTCACCGGGACTAGCGGCAGGTGATGAGCAGTTCTTC

size: NA
D: TRBD2
J: TRBJ2-1
V: TRBV4-1
CDR3: CASSLSGLAGSNEQFF
DNA: TGCGCCAGCAGCCTATCGGGACTAGCGGGATCGAATGAGCAGTTCTTC

size: NA
D: NA
J: TRBJ1-2
V: TRBV9
CDR3: CASSVGGDYYGYTF
DNA: TGTGCCAGCAGCGTAGGTGGAGACTACTATGGCTACACCTTC

size: once
D: NA
J: TRBJ2-3
V: TRBV27
CDR3: CASSLGGGPSDTQYF
DNA: TGTGCCAGCAGTTTAGGGGGAGGACCCTCGGATACGCAGTATTTT

size: NA
D: TRBD1
J: TRBJ1-1
V: TRBV28
CDR3: CRTGMNTEAFF
DNA: TGCCGGACAGGGATGAACACTGAAGCTTTCTTT

size: once
D: TRBD2
J: TRBJ2-1
V: TRBV4-2
CDR3: CASSQAQASGSNNEQFF
DNA: TGTGCCAGCAGCCAAGCCCAGGCTAGCGGGAGTAACAATGAGCAGTTCTTC

size: NA
D: NA
J: TRBJ2-3
V: TRBV7-9
CDR3: CASSLTTTDTQYF
DNA: TGTGCCAGCAGCCTCACTACCACAGATACGCAGTATTTT

size: NA
D: TRBD1
J: TRBJ1-4
V: TRBV19
CDR3: CASRDRADATNEKLFF
DNA: TGTGCCAGTAGGGACAGGGCGGATGCAACTAATGAAAAACTGTTTTTT

size: NA
D: NA
J: TRBJ1-1
V: TRBV5-4
CDR3: CASSLPQGPYTEAFF
DNA: TGTGCCAGCAGCTTGCCCCAGGGCCCTTACACTGAAGCTTTCTTT

size: NA
D: NA
J: TRBJ1-5
V: TRBV28
CDR3: CASSRTVYQPQHF
DNA: TGTGCCAGCAGTCGGACAGTTTATCAGCCCCAGCATTTT

size: NA
D: TRBD1
J: TRBJ2-3
V: TRBV5-5
CDR3: CASSDRGFPDTQYF
DNA: TGTGCCAGCAGCGACAGGGGTTTCCCAGATACGCAGTATTTT

size: NA
D: NA
J: TRBJ1-6
V: TRBV5-4
CDR3: CASSRGNPRDNSPLHF
DNA: TGTGCCAGCAGTCGGGGGAATCCCAGGGATAATTCACCCCTCCACTTT

size: few
D: NA
J: TRBJ2-2
V: TRBV6-1
CDR3: CASSEVGGAHGELFF
DNA: TGTGCCAGCAGTGAAGTTGGAGGGGCCCACGGGGAGCTGTTTTTT

size: NA
D: NA
J: TRBJ2-5
V: TRBV3-1/TRBV3-2
CDR3: CASGIGGGSLETQYF
DNA: TGTGCCAGCGGGATAGGGGGTGGAAGCCTAGAGACCCAGTACTTC

size: NA
D: NA
J: TRBJ1-4
V: TRBV2
CDR3: CASSSGVAVGKLFF
DNA: TGTGCCAGCAGTTCCGGGGTAGCTGTTGGCAAACTGTTTTTT

size: NA
D: NA
J: TRBJ2-7
V: TRBV21-1
CDR3: CVDRPIGGYEQYF
DNA: TGTGTAGACAGACCGATCGGGGGATACGAGCAGTACTTC

size: NA
D: NA
J: TRBJ1-1
V: TRBV27
CDR3: CASSLEPSNTEAFF
DNA: TGTGCCAGCAGTTTAGAGCCAAGTAACACTGAAGCTTTCTTT

size: NA
D: TRBD1
J: TRBJ1-4
V: TRBV5-1
CDR3: CASSPTGQASEKLFF
DNA: TGCGCCAGCAGCCCGACGGGACAGGCCTCTGAAAAACTGTTTTTT

size: once
D: NA
J: TRBJ2-7
V: TRBV4-1
CDR3: CASSQASGSTYEQYF
DNA: TGCGCCAGCAGCCAAGCGAGCGGTTCGACCTACGAGCAGTACTTC

size: NA
D: NA
J: TRBJ2-3
V: TRBV5-8
CDR3: CASSPVYGSSVTQYF
DNA: TGTGCCAGCAGCCCTGTATATGGGAGTTCCGTTACGCAGTATTTT

size: NA
D: TRBD1
J: TRBJ1-2
V: TRBV15
CDR3: CATSRAPGGEDGYGYTF
DNA: TGTGCCACCAGCAGAGCCCCAGGGGGCGAAGATGGCTATGGCTACACCTTC